This section outlines one TCR beta chain sequence together with its context. Donors, without exception, were Caucasian adults residing in Nashville, Tennessee. The entry originates in a study of shared clonotypes between healthy human individuals. Per the germline V gene, CDR1 is GTSNPN and CDR2 is SVGIG (reference sequence). V shed 6 bases, J shed 0 bases, and the junction held 3 bases outside the gene matches. This CDR3 is 13 amino acids long. Investigators spread the genomic DNA of each subset evenly over several immunoSEQ plates. Only in-frame clones appear in the TCRdb table, and some are missing; sequencing was by immunoSEQ multiplex PCR. The sample lists some 500,000 clones; roughly three quarters were seen once.

The chain has TRBV30 and TRBJ2-7, with TRBD2 matching over 9 bases. The clonotype originates from a woman aged 35 to 49 in good health. Some clones in this sample may be carry-over from other donors' samples. Input material: PBMCs. The CDR3 bases are TGTGCCTGTCATAGCGGGAGCTCCTACGAGCAGTACTTC. It yields the protein CACHSGSSYEQYF.